The 24 T cell receptor beta chains below all came from one sample that was sequenced in a study of T cells after somatic rescue of genetic block. The assay was immunoSEQ multiplex PCR, and TCRdb's table has in-frame clones only and misses some. Of some 68,000 clones detected, roughly 91% appear once; the ten largest clones hold approximately 2.7%. Material: peripheral blood mononuclear cells (PBMCs). Every receptor here comes from a man between 25 and 39 years old.

This clone has more than one count but fewer than ten. The chain has TRBV18 and TRBJ2-3; 7 bases fit TRBD2. CDR1 KGHSH and CDR2 LQKENI come from the germline V gene. Trimming took 2 bases from V and 4 from J; bases not matched to a gene: 0. There are 13 residues in the CDR3. The CDR3 protein is CASSPAGADTQYF. The CDR3 nucleotides are TGTGCCAGCTCACCAGCGGGAGCAGATACGCAGTATTTT.

The chain joins TRBV5-4 to TRBJ2-1, with 12 bases lining up with TRBD2. Germline values: CDR1 SGHNT, CDR2 YYREEE (reference sequence). The CDR3 totals 16 residues. V trimming: 0 bases; J trimming: 5 bases; junction bases outside the gene matches: 3. DNA for the CDR3: TGTGCCAGCAGCTTGGGACTAGCGGGGGCGGACAATGAGCAGTTCTTC. Protein product: CASSLGLAGADNEQFF.

The V gene is TRBV28, the J gene TRBJ1-1; TRBD1 might be the D (6 bases). In germline, CDR1 is MDHEN, CDR2 SYDVKM. This CDR3 region has 16 residues. Trimming removed 6 bases at V and 4 bases at J, with 21 bases between. The CDR3 sequence is CASSTTSGGRLTEAFF. In DNA form, the CDR3 reads TGTGCCAGCAGCACCACCTCGGGGGGGCGTCTCACTGAAGCTTTCTTT.

The sample holds a few counts of this clone. The V call is TRBV4-2, the J call TRBJ2-1; TRBD2 matches 10 bases. Germline V gives CDR1 LGHNA, CDR2 YNFKEQ. The CDR3 contains 17 residues. The ends lost 0 bases at V and 0 bases at J; junction bases unmatched: 2. This chain's CDR3 is CASSQDSSGSSYNEQFF. CDR3 nucleotides: TGTGCCAGCAGCCAAGATTCTAGCGGGAGCTCCTACAATGAGCAGTTCTTC.

J is TRBJ2-7 and V is TRBV4-1; D might be TRBD1 (6 bases). There are 15 residues in the CDR3. V lost 3 bases and J lost 2, with 14 bases in between. Germline CDR1 MGHRA, CDR2 YSYEKL. CDR3 sequence reads: CASSHLLQGTYEQYF. DNA of the CDR3: TGCGCCAGCAGCCACTTATTACAGGGAACCTACGAGCAGTACTTC.

A single count supports this clone. The chain uses TRBV7-9 and TRBJ2-1; 9 nucleotides match TRBD2. With V trimmed by 5 bases and J by 7 bases, 15 bases remained unmatched. CDR3 size: 17 residues. Germline V gene lookup returns CDR1 SEHNR and CDR2 FQNEAQ (reference sequence). CDR3 nucleotides: TGTGCCAGCAGCCTTGGCCAGGCGGGAGGGGTAGGAAATGAGCAGTTCTTC. Protein sequence: CASSLGQAGGVGNEQFF.

The rearrangement links TRBV7-6 to TRBJ1-5; 7 bases agree with TRBD1. This CDR3 is built from 14 residues. Looked up from germline, CDR1 is SGHVS and CDR2 is FNYEAQ. With 4 bases clipped from V and 3 bases from J, the junction kept 3 bases outside the gene matches. The CDR3 loop reads CASSSGTVNQPQHF. CDR3 DNA: TGTGCCAGCAGCTCCGGGACAGTCAATCAGCCCCAGCATTTT. Based on the CDR3 plus reference TRBV7-6 and TRBJ1-5, the full variable domain is GAGVSQSPRYKVTKRGQDVALRCDPISGHVSLYWYRQALGQGPEFLTYFNYEAQQDKSGLPNDRFSAERPEGSISTLTIQRTEQRDSAMYRCASSSGTVNQPQHFGDGTRLSIL.

The gene calls are TRBV20-1 and TRBJ1-2, with D perhaps TRBD1 (6 bases). The germline V gene has CDR1 DFQATT and CDR2 SNEGSKA (reference sequence). The CDR3 runs to 11 residues. In nucleotides, the CDR3 is TGCAGGCCAGGGACACCGTATGGCTACACCTTC. Its translation is CRPGTPYGYTF.

J is TRBJ2-1 and V is TRBV30; D not resolved. Germline-derived CDR1 and CDR2 are GTSNPN and SVGIG (reference sequence). The CDR3 has 17 amino acids. V was shortened by 2 bases and J by 2 bases, with 19 bases between the two germline ends. The CDR3 spells CAWSPPSLRLPYNEQFF. The CDR3 DNA reads TGTGCCTGGAGTCCCCCTAGTTTGCGCCTACCCTACAATGAGCAGTTCTTC.

This chain uses TRBV9 with TRBJ2-5; 8 bases agree with TRBD2. V lost 0 bases, J lost 2 bases, and 3 bases stayed unmatched. CDR1 is SGDLS, CDR2 YYNGEE, per germline. The CDR3 is 15 residues long. Here the CDR3 DNA reads TGTGCCAGCAGCGTAGGCGGGAGGAATCAAGAGACCCAGTACTTC. Translating it yields CASSVGGRNQETQYF.

CDR3 region: CASSLRAGGHTGELFF. The CDR3 coding sequence is TGTGCCAGCAGTTTAAGGGCGGGGGGCCACACCGGGGAGCTGTTTTTT. The V and J genes are TRBV27 and TRBJ2-2; TRBD2 matches at 8 bases. The CDR3 totals 16 residues. From germline, CDR1 is MNHEY and CDR2 SMNVEV (reference sequence). Trimming cost V 2 bases and J 3 bases; bases outside gene matches: 5.

This rearrangement joins TRBV10-2 to TRBJ2-7; unclear D gene. Trimming stripped 0 bases from V and 2 bases from J, with 8 bases between. This CDR3 contains 14 residues. The germline V gene encodes CDR1 WSHSY and CDR2 SAAADI. The CDR3 nucleotides read TGCGCCAGCAGTGAGTCTAGACTGACCTACGAGCAGTACTTC. It translates to CASSESRLTYEQYF.

This chain joins TRBV28 and TRBJ2-1; tentative D call: TRBD2 (6 bases). CDR3 length: 15 residues. The V end lost 0 bases, the J end lost 6 bases, and 12 bases lay between the germline ends. Per germline, CDR1 MDHEN and CDR2 SYDVKM. DNA of the CDR3: TGTGCCAGCAGTTTATGGTGGAGCGGGCGCAATGAGCAGTTCTTC. It translates to CASSLWWSGRNEQFF.

The genes are TRBV18 and TRBJ1-5, with 8 bases lining up with TRBD1. CDR1 is KGHSH and CDR2 is LQKENI in the germline V gene. V was clipped by 3 bases and J by 2 bases; unmatched bases: 9. The CDR3 sequence is 17 residues long. The DNA of the CDR3 is TGTGCCAGCTCACCGGAGCTAGGACAGGGAGGCAATCAGCCCCAGCATTTT. It specifies CASSPELGQGGNQPQHF.

The rearrangement joins TRBV18 to TRBJ2-2; the match to TRBD2 covers 9 bases. The CDR3 totals 18 residues. V was pared by 3 bases and J by 0 bases, with 8 bases of the junction left unmatched. Germline values: CDR1 KGHSH, CDR2 LQKENI. The CDR3 sequence: CASSPQVTSGTNTGELFF. In DNA form, the CDR3 reads TGTGCCAGCTCACCCCAAGTGACTAGCGGAACGAACACCGGGGAGCTGTTTTTT.

This rearrangement joins TRBV19 to TRBJ1-5; TRBD1 might be the D (6 bases). The CDR3 runs to 14 residues. The V end lost 1 base, the J end lost 3 bases, and 7 bases lay between the germline ends. CDR1 is LNHDA, CDR2 SQIVND, per germline (reference sequence). This CDR3 reads CASSIGTVNQPQHF. The CDR3 DNA sequence: TGTGCCAGTAGTATAGGGACAGTCAATCAGCCCCAGCATTTT.

This rearrangement joins TRBV7-2 to TRBJ1-2; D possibly corresponds to TRBD1 (5 bases). In germline, CDR1 is SGHTA, CDR2 FQGNSA. V lost 1 base, J lost 8 bases, and 14 bases lay in between. This CDR3 contains 14 residues. CDR3 loop: CASSLGLGGSGYTF. The CDR3 DNA follows: TGTGCCAGCAGCTTAGGTCTCGGGGGGTCGGGCTACACCTTC.

This clone came up a few times. The sample carries other DNA sequences with the same CDR3. The chain uses TRBV5-1 and TRBJ2-6; D is uncertain. Trimming cost V 0 bases and J 2 bases, with 3 bases left between them. Germline V gene sequence: CDR1 SGHRS, CDR2 YFSETQ. The CDR3 is 14 amino acids. The CDR3 is CASSLVAGANVLTF. The CDR3 region has the DNA TGCGCCAGCAGCTTGGTTGCTGGGGCCAACGTCCTGACTTTC.

The genes are TRBV21-1 and TRBJ2-1; the table's D call, TRBD2, has no DNA check behind it. TRBV21-1 is shown as a pseudogene. This CDR3 is built from 22 residues. Here the CDR3 reads CASSKALFLGQSAGGPYNEQFF. The CDR3 nucleotides are TGTGCCAGCAGCAAAGCGCTTTTTTTAGGGCAGTCTGCGGGGGGCCCCTACAATGAGCAGTTCTTC.

This chain joins TRBV18 and TRBJ2-5; TRBD1 matches at 7 bases. The V segment lost 4 bases and the J segment 2 bases; nucleotides outside the gene matches: 1. The CDR3 extends over 13 amino acids. Germline loops: CDR1 KGHSH, CDR2 LQKENI. CDR3 coding DNA: TGTGCCAGCTCACGGGACAGTCAAGAGACCCAGTACTTC. Residues: CASSRDSQETQYF.

The rearrangement links TRBV7-9 to TRBJ1-4; D possibly corresponds to TRBD1 (5 bases). V was pared by 5 bases and J by 2 bases, with 15 bases between. CDR1 and CDR2 from the germline V gene are SEHNR and FQNEAQ (reference sequence). This CDR3 is built from 16 residues. For the CDR3, the DNA is TGTGCCAGCAGCCACTCCGGGGACGGTACTAATGAAAAACTGTTTTTT. The encoded protein is CASSHSGDGTNEKLFF.

This chain connects TRBV5-1 to TRBJ1-1; 7 positions agree with TRBD1. The CDR3 has 18 amino acids. Trimming removed 1 base from V and 4 bases from J; junction bases left unmatched: 16. Looked up from germline, CDR1 is SGHRS and CDR2 is YFSETQ. The CDR3 protein is CASSLLRTGDGGGTEAFF. In nucleotides, the CDR3 is TGCGCCAGCAGCTTGTTAAGGACAGGAGATGGTGGGGGCACTGAAGCTTTCTTT.

The CDR3 loop is CASQFLGGYTF. The CDR3 DNA follows: TGTGCCAGCCAGTTCTTGGGAGGCTACACCTTC. The rearrangement links TRBV6-5 to TRBJ1-2; D uncertain. In germline, CDR1 is MNHEY, CDR2 SVGAGI. V was shortened by 8 bases and J by 8 bases, with 12 bases between the two germline ends. This CDR3 comprises 11 residues.

The chain couples TRBV11-2 to TRBJ2-2; D assignment may be TRBD1 or TRBD2 (5 bases each). Germline CDR1 and CDR2: SGHAT and FQNNGV. This CDR3 has 16 amino acids. The V and J ends lost 1 base and 3 bases respectively, with 12 bases between them. CDR3 sequence reads: CASSLGALGDTGELFF. In nucleotides, the CDR3 is TGTGCCAGCAGCTTAGGTGCACTAGGGGACACCGGGGAGCTGTTTTTT.